Reported below is one T cell receptor (beta chain). Its antigen remains unknown. The data derive from a study of graft-versus-host responses after intestinal transplantation. The CDR3 has 13 amino acids. CDR1 and CDR2 from the germline V gene are SGHTA and FQGNSA. The trim removed 5 bases at V and 10 bases at J, leaving 7 bases unmatched. Repertoires were generated with immunoSEQ multiplex PCR, while TCRdb's copy carries only in-frame clones and drops some. The table records 65,000 to 100,000 clones, around 92% of them present only once. The source was unstimulated CD8+ T cells sorted from spleen or lymph node cells, collected before transplant. The chain uses TRBV7-2 and TRBJ1-1, with 10 bases matching TRBD1. The TCR sequence derives from a human donor who was the organ donor for an intestinal transplant. CDR3 amino acids: CASSPGTGDAAFF. The DNA of the CDR3 is TGTGCCAGCAGCCCCGGGACAGGGGACGCAGCTTTCTTT.